The 5 T cell receptor beta chains listed next were all sequenced from one sample in a study of T cells in Graves' hyperthyroidism and ophthalmopathy. The CDR3 regions of TCR beta were amplified from RNA transcripts. TCR CDR3 regions were first amplified by RT-PCR with HTBI primers. One entry per CDR3 protein, called by TCRdb with MiXCR from the multiplex PCR reads. The data contain around 600,000 distinct CDR3 sequences, about 45% of them singletons. The material sequenced was peripheral blood or thyroid tissue (not recorded which). Source of these receptors: an adult man with Graves' disease, either hyperthyroidism or ophthalmopathy (not recorded which).

V usage is TRBV7-6 and J usage is TRBJ1-2, with 8 bases that match TRBD1. CDR3 length equals 14 residues. Trimming took 5 bases from V and 8 from J; bases not matched to a gene: 10. Germline CDR1 is SGHVS and CDR2 is FNYEAQ. The CDR3, as DNA: TGTGCCAGCAGCCTCGGACAGGGTGGACTCGGCTACACCTTC. It yields the protein CASSLGQGGLGYTF.

Of note for this clonotype: Being one base from a much bigger clone, this may be a read error. The chain couples TRBV2 to TRBJ1-2; D is unclear. CDR1 and CDR2 from the germline V gene are SNHLY and FYNNEI. V lost 11 bases and J lost 0, with 19 bases in between. The CDR3 extends over 15 amino acids. This CDR3 reads CAGTGIRSTNYGYTF. CDR3 nucleotides: TGTGCCGGCACGGGCATCCGATCCACTAACTATGGCTACACCTTC.

The chain links TRBV25-1 to TRBJ1-2, with TRBD1 as a possible D gene (5 bases). This CDR3 contains 12 residues. Looked up from germline, CDR1 is MGHDK and CDR2 is SYGVNS. The germline V and J ends were trimmed by 6 bases and 8 bases, with 13 bases remaining between them. The CDR3 loop reads CASSADMEGYTF. The DNA of the CDR3 is TGTGCCAGCAGCGCGGACATGGAGGGCTACACCTTC.

This clonotype showed up just a few times. The junction and the germline gene differ at one end; a read error may be behind it. The rearrangement uses TRBV4-1 and TRBJ1-3, with 7 bases matching TRBD1. The CDR3 is 14 amino acids. The germline V gene encodes CDR1 MGHRA and CDR2 YSYEKL. The CDR3 region is CASSLQQGGNTIYF. The DNA of the CDR3 is TGTGCCAGCAGCTTGCAACAGGGGGGAAACACCATATATTTT.

The chain couples TRBV6-1 to TRBJ2-7; D perhaps matches TRBD1 (5 bases). The CDR3 is 14 residues long. Germline loops: CDR1 MNHNS, CDR2 SASEGT. The V end lost 7 bases, the J end lost 3 bases, and 16 bases lay between the germline ends. The CDR3 protein is CASNWEAGYYEQYF. The CDR3 bases are TGTGCCAGCAACTGGGAAGCAGGGTACTACGAGCAGTACTTC.